The source of this T cell receptor (beta chain) is a study of graft-versus-host responses after intestinal transplantation. This clone was picked up one time. Antigen: not known. Broader study findings: Early after transplant, HvG clones declined as circulating GvH clones peaked. Recipient bone marrow held GvH clones, some seen earlier in ileum or blood.

Clones were sequenced by immunoSEQ multiplex PCR, and TCRdb holds only the in-frame ones, with some missing. Among roughly 45,000 clones listed, about 95% were seen once. The CDR3 extends over 15 amino acids. V was clipped by 2 bases and J by 7 bases, with 14 bases between them. The V gene's germline CDR1 is SGHAT and CDR2 FQNNGV. This sequence originates from a human patient who received an intestinal transplant, so some T cells may come from the graft donor. The material sequenced was PBMCs, taken around 48 weeks after intestinal transplant. The rearrangement links TRBV11-2 to TRBJ1-4; no definite D call. The CDR3 nucleotides read TGTGCCAGCAGCTTACGACCCAACCCGGGTGAAAAACTGTTTTTT. Translating gives CASSLRPNPGEKLFF. Full variable domain (outside the CDR3, taken from reference TRBV11-2 and TRBJ1-4): EAGVAQSPRYKIIEKRQSVAFWCNPISGHATLYWYQQILGQGPKLLIQFQNNGVVDDSQLPKDRFSAERLKGVDSTLKIQPAKLEDSAVYLCASSLRPNPGEKLFFGSGTQLSVL.